The clone carrying this T cell receptor (beta chain) was picked up one time. The data originate from a study of long-term antiretroviral therapy in people with HIV. Version v3.0 of the immunoSEQ assay ran at survey level. Method: immunoSEQ multiplex PCR; TCRdb's copy keeps in-frame clones and lacks some. The sample contains fewer than 25,000 clones, around 83% of which appear only once. CDR3 length: 16 amino acids. Trimming pared 4 bases from V and 4 bases from J, leaving 17 bases between. Germline CDR1 LGHNA, CDR2 YSLEER. Source: unsorted PBMCs, taken 0.1 years before starting antiretroviral therapy. The sequence was collected from a man aged 18-30 years with HIV. The genes are TRBV4-3 and TRBJ2-1; a possible D gene is TRBD2 (5 bases). The CDR3 sequence: CASSPTRGAHYNEQFF. In DNA form, the CDR3 reads TGCGCCAGCAGCCCGACCCGGGGAGCCCATTACAATGAGCAGTTCTTC.